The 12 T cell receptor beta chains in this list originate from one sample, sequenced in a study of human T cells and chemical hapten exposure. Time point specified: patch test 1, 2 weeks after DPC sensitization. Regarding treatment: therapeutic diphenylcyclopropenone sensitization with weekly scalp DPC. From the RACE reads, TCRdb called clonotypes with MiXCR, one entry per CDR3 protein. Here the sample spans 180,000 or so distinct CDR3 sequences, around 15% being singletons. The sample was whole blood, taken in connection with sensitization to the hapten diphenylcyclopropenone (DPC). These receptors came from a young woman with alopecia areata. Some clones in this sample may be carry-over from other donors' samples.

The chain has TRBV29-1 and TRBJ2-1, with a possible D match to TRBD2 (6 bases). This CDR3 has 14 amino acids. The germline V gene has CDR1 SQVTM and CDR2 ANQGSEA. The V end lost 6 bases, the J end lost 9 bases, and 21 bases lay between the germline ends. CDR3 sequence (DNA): TGCAGCGTCGCTAGCGCAGGGCTTCCCGGTGAGCAGTTCTTC. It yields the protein CSVASAGLPGEQFF.

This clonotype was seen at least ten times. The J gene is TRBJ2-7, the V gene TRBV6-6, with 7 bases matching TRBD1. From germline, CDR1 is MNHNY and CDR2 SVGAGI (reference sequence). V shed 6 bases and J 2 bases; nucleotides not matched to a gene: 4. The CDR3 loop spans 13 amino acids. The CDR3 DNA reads TGTGCCAGCAGAATCGGGACAGCCTACGAGCAGTACTTC. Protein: CASRIGTAYEQYF.

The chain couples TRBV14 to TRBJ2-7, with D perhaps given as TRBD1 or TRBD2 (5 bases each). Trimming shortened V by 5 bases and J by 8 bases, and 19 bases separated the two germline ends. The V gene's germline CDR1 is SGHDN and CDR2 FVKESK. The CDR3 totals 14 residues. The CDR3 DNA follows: TGTGCCAGCAGCAACCTCGGGGCCGGTTACAAGCAGTACTTC. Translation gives CASSNLGAGYKQYF.

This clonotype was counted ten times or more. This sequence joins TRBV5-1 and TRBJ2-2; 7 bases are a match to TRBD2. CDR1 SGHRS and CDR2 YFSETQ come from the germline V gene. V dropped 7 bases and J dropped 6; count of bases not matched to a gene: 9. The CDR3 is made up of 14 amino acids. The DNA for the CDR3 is TGCGCCAGCGCTCAATCAGCGGGACCCGGGGAGCTGTTTTTT. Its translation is CASAQSAGPGELFF.

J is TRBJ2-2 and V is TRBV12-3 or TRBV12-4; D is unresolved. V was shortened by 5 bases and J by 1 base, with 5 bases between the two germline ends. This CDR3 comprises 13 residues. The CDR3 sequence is CASSMGNTGELFF. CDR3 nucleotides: TGTGCCAGCAGTATGGGGAACACCGGGGAGCTGTTTTTT.

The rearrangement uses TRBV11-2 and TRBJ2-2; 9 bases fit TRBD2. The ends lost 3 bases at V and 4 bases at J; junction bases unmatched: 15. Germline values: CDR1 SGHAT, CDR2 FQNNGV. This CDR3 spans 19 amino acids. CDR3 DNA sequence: TGTGCCAGCAGCTTCCACCTCATGGCGGGAGGGCCGGGCACCGGGGAGCTGTTTTTT. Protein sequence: CASSFHLMAGGPGTGELFF. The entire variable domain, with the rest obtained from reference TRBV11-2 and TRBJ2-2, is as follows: EAGVAQSPRYKIIEKRQSVAFWCNPISGHATLYWYQQILGQGPKLLIQFQNNGVVDDSQLPKDRFSAERLKGVDSTLKIQPAKLEDSAVYLCASSFHLMAGGPGTGELFFGEGSRLTVL.

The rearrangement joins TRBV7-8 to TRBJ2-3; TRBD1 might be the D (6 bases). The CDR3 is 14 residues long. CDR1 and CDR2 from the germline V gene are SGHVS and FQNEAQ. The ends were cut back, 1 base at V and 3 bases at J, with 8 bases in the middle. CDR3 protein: CASSLGTDTDTQYF. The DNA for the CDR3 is TGTGCCAGCAGCTTAGGGACAGATACAGATACGCAGTATTTT.

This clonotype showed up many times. This CDR3 reads CASSYSIMSGGSYNEQFF. CDR3 sequence (DNA): TGTGCCAGCAGTTACTCGATAATGAGCGGGGGCTCCTACAATGAGCAGTTCTTC. The J gene is TRBJ2-1, the V gene TRBV6-2 or TRBV6-3, with 8 bases lining up with TRBD2. Losses at the gene ends were 0 bases for V and 0 bases for J; bases not matched to a gene: 7. From germline, CDR1 is MNHEY and CDR2 SVGEGT. The CDR3 extends over 18 amino acids.

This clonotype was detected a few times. CDR3: CASSLGAPNEQFF. In DNA, the CDR3 is TGCGCCAGCAGCTTGGGGGCCCCCAATGAGCAGTTCTTC. The chain couples TRBV5-1 to TRBJ2-1; no clear D. The V end was cut by 0 bases, the J end by 6 bases, with 7 bases between. This CDR3 comprises 13 residues. The germline V gene has CDR1 SGHRS and CDR2 YFSETQ.

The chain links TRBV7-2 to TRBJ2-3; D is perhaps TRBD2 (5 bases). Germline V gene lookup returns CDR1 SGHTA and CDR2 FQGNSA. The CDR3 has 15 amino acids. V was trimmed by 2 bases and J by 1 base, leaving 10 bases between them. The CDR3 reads CASSLSAGGTDTQYF. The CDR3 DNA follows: TGTGCCAGCAGCTTATCGGCGGGTGGCACAGATACGCAGTATTTT.

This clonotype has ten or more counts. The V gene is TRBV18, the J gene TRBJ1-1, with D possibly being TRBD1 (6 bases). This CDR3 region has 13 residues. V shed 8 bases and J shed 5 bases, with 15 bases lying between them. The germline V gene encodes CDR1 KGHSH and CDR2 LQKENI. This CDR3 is CASKPTGETEAFF. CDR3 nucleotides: TGTGCCAGCAAACCGACAGGTGAGACTGAAGCTTTCTTT.

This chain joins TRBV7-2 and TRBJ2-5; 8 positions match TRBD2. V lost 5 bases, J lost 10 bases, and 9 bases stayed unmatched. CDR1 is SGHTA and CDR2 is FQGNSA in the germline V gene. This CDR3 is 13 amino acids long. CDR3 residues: CASSPQRERGQYF. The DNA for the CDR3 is TGTGCCAGCAGCCCTCAGCGGGAGCGGGGCCAGTACTTC.